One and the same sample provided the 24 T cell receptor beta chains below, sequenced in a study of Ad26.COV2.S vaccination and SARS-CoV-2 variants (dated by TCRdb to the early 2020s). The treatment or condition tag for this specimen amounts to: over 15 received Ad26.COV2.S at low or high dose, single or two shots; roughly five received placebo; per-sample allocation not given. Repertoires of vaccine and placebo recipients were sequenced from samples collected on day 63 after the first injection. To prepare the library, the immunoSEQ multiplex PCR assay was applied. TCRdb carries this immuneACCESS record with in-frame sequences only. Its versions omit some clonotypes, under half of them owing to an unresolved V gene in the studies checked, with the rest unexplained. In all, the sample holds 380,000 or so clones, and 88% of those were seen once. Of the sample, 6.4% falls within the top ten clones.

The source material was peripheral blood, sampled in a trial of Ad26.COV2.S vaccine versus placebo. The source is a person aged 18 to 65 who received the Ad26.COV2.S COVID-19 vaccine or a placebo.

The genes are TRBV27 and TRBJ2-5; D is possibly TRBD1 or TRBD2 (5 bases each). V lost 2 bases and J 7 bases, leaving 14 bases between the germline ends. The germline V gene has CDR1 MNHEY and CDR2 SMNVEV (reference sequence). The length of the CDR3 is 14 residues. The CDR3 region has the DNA TGTGCCAGCAGTTTAACCGGGGACCAACGGACCCAGTACTTC. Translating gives CASSLTGDQRTQYF.

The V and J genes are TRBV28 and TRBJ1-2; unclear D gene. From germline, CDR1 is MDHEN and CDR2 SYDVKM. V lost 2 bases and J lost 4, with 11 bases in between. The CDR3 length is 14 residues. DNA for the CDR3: TGTGCCAGCAGTTTAGTACAGAAGTTCTATGGCTACACCTTC. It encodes CASSLVQKFYGYTF.

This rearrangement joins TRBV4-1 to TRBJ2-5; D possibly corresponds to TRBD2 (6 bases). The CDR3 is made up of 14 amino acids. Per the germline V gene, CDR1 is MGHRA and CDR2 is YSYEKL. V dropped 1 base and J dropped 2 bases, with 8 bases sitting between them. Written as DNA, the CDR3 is TGCGCCAGCAGCCAAGTCGGAGGGCAAGAGACCCAGTACTTC. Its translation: CASSQVGGQETQYF.

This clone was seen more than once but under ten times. The CDR3 DNA reads TGTGCCAGCAGGGCGGAGAGGGGCTCTGGGGCCAACGTCCTGACTTTC. This sequence encodes CASRAERGSGANVLTF. The rearrangement links TRBV27 to TRBJ2-6, with D possibly being TRBD1 or TRBD2 (5 bases each). This CDR3 comprises 16 residues. The germline V and J ends were trimmed by 6 bases and 0 bases, with 12 bases remaining between them. Germline V lookup: CDR1 MNHEY, CDR2 SMNVEV (reference sequence).

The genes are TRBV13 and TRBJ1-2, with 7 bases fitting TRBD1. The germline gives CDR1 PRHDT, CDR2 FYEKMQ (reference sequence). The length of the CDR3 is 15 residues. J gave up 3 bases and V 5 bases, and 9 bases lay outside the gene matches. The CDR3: CASSKSSGTDYGYTF. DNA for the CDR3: TGTGCCAGCAGCAAAAGTTCCGGGACAGACTATGGCTACACCTTC.

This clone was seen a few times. The CDR3 sequence: CASSVAPNIHQPQHF. The DNA for the CDR3 is TGTGCCAGCAGCGTAGCGCCGAACATACATCAGCCCCAGCATTTT. The chain joins TRBV9 to TRBJ1-5; no firm D call. The V gene's germline CDR1 is SGDLS and CDR2 YYNGEE. The CDR3 sequence is 15 residues long. V lost 0 bases and J 5 bases, leaving 12 bases between the germline ends.

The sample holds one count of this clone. The CDR3 coding sequence is TGCGCCAGCAGCTCCCGGACACAAACTTCTGGGGCCAACGTCCTGACTTTC. Its translation: CASSSRTQTSGANVLTF. The gene calls are TRBV4-3 and TRBJ2-6; possible D gene TRBD1, 5 bases. Trimming took off 5 bases at V and 1 base at J, with 15 bases between the two ends. Looked up from germline, CDR1 is LGHNA and CDR2 is YSLEER. The CDR3 sequence is 17 residues long.

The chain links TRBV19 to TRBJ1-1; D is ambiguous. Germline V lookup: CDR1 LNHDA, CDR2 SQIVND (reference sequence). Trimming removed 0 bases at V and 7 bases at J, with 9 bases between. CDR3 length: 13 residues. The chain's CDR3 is CASSIDLESEAFF. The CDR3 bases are TGTGCCAGTAGTATAGATCTAGAGAGTGAAGCTTTCTTT.

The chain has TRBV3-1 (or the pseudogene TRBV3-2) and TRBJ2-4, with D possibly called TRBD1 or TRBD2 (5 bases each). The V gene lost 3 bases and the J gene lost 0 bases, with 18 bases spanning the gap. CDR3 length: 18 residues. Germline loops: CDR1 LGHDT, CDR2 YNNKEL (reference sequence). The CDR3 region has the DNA TGTGCCAGCAGCCAGTCGGGACCAGTCGTGGTAGCCAAAAACATTCAGTACTTC. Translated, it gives CASSQSGPVVVAKNIQYF.

The DNA for the CDR3 is TGTGCCAGCAGCCAAGGGAGCTGGACTGAAGCTTTCTTT. Protein sequence: CASSQGSWTEAFF. This chain joins TRBV3-1 (or the pseudogene TRBV3-2) and TRBJ1-1, with D unresolved. There are 13 residues in the CDR3. Germline V gene lookup returns CDR1 LGHDT and CDR2 YNNKEL (reference sequence). Between the trimmed V and J ends, which lost 1 base and 5 bases, there was a span of 8 bases.

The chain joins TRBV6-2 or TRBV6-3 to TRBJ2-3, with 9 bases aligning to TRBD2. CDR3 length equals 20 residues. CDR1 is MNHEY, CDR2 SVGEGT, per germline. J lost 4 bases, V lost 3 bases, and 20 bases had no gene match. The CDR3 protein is CASSYYKASGAVPDADTQYF. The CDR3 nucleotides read TGTGCCAGCAGTTATTACAAAGCTAGCGGGGCGGTACCCGACGCAGATACGCAGTATTTT.

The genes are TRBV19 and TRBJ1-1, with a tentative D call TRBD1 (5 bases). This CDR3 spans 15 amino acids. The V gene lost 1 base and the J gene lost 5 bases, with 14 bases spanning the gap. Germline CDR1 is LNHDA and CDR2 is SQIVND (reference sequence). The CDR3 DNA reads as TGTGCCAGTAGTATAGGGCCGGGGGGTGAGACTGAAGCTTTCTTT. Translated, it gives CASSIGPGGETEAFF.

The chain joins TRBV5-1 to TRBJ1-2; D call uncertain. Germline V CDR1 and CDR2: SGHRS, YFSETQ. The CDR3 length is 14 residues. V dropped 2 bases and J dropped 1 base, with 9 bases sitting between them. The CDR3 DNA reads TGCGCCAGCAGCTTAGCTTGGGATAACTATGGCTACACCTTC. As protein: CASSLAWDNYGYTF.

CDR3 loop: CASKGNITYNEQFF. The CDR3 DNA follows: TGTGCCAGCAAGGGGAATATTACCTACAATGAGCAGTTCTTC. V is TRBV19 and J is TRBJ2-1; D perhaps matches TRBD1 (5 bases). This CDR3 has 14 residues. The V gene's germline CDR1 is LNHDA and CDR2 SQIVND (reference sequence). V shed 9 bases and J shed 2 bases, with 14 bases lying between them. The whole variable domain, filled in from reference TRBV19 and TRBJ2-1, reads DGGITQSPKYLFRKEGQNVTLSCEQNLNHDAMYWYRQDPGQGLRLIYYSQIVNDFQKGDIAEGYSVSREKKESFPLTVTSAQKNPTAFYLCASKGNITYNEQFFGPGTRLTVL.

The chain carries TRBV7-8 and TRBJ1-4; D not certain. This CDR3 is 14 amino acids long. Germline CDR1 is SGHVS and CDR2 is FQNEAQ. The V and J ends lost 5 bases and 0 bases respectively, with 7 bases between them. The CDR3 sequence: CASSRATTNEKLFF. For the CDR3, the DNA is TGTGCCAGCAGCCGAGCCACAACTAATGAAAAACTGTTTTTT.

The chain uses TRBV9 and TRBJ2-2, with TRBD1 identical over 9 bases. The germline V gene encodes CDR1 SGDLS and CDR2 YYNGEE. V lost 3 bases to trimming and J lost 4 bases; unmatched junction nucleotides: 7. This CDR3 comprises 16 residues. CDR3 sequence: CASSASGQGGTGELFF. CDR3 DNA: TGTGCCAGCAGCGCCTCGGGACAGGGAGGCACCGGGGAGCTGTTTTTT.

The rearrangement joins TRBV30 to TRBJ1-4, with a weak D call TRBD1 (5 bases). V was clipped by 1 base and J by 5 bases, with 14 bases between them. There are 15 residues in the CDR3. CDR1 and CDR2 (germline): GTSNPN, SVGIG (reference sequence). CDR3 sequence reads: CAWSAGRGGNEKLFF. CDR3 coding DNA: TGTGCCTGGAGTGCTGGAAGGGGAGGGAATGAAAAACTGTTTTTT.

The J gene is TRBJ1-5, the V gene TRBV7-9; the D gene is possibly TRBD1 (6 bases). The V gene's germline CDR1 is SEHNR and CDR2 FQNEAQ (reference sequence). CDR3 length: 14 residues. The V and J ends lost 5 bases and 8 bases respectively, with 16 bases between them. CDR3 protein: CASSPGTEGEPQHF. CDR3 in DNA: TGTGCCAGCAGCCCCGGGACCGAGGGGGAGCCCCAGCATTTT.

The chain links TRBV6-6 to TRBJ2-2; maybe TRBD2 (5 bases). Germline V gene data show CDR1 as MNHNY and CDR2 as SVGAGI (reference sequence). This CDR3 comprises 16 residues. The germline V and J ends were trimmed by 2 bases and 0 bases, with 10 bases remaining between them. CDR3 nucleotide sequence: TGTGCCAGCAGTTACCGACCCGGGACGAACACCGGGGAGCTGTTTTTT. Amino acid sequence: CASSYRPGTNTGELFF.

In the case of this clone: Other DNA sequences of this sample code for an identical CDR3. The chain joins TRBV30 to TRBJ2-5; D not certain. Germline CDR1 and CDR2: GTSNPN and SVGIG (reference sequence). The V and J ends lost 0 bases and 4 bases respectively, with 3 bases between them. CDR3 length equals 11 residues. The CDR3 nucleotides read TGTGCCTGGAGTGTACGAGAGACCCAGTACTTC. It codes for CAWSVRETQYF.

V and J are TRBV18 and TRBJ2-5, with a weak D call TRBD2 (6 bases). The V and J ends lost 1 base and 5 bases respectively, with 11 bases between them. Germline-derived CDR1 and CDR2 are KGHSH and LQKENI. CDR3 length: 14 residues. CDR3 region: CASSPLEGKETQYF. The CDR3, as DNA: TGTGCCAGCTCACCACTGGAGGGGAAGGAGACCCAGTACTTC. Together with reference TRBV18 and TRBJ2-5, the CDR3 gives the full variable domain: NAGVMQNPRHLVRRRGQEARLRCSPMKGHSHVYWYRQLPEEGLKFMVYLQKENIIDESGMPKERFSAEFPKEGPSILRIQQVVRGDSAAYFCASSPLEGKETQYFGPGTRLLVL.

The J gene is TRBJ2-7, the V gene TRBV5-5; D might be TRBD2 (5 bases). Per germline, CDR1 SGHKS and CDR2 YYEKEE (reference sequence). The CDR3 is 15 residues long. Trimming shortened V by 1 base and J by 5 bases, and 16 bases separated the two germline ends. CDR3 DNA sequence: TGTGCCAGCAGCTTGTGGTTAGTGAGAGGGAACGAGCAGTACTTC. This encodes CASSLWLVRGNEQYF.

The CDR3 sequence is CASSPRQGRNTEAFF. The CDR3 nucleotides read TGTGCCAGCAGCCCCCGACAGGGCCGGAACACTGAAGCTTTCTTT. The J gene is TRBJ1-1, the V gene TRBV9; TRBD1 agrees at 7 bases. With V trimmed by 4 bases and J by 1 base, 7 bases remained unmatched. This CDR3 has 15 amino acids. The germline CDR1 and CDR2 sequences are SGDLS and YYNGEE.

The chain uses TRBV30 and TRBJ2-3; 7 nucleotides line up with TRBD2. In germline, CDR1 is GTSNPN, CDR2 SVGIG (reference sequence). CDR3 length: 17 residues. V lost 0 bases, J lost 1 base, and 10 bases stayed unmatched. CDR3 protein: CAWSVRFTGGGTDTQYF. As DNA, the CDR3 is TGTGCCTGGAGTGTACGGTTTACGGGGGGAGGCACAGATACGCAGTATTTT.